These 8 T cell receptor beta chains were sequenced from one sample in a study of sequential checkpoint blockade in melanoma. Treatment noted: randomized to nivolumab then ipilimumab (arm A) or the reverse (arm B). TCRdb keeps only in-frame clones here, not all; method: immunoSEQ multiplex PCR. In the table there are some 26,000 clones, over 60% of which are singletons. Material: CD8+ T cells sorted from blood (inferred from file names), obtained from a patient given nivolumab and ipilimumab in sequence. Every receptor here comes from a human donor with melanoma.

The rearrangement joins TRBV6-6 to TRBJ2-3; D call uncertain. Germline V gene lookup returns CDR1 MNHNY and CDR2 SVGAGI (reference sequence). This CDR3 is 15 amino acids long. V was cut by 6 bases and J by 2 bases, with 15 bases left in between. The CDR3 bases are TGTGCCAGCAGAGCCCACGATGGTGCCACAGATACGCAGTATTTT. Protein sequence: CASRAHDGATDTQYF.

This clone came up a few times. The chain couples TRBV10-2 to TRBJ2-1; 10 bases line up with TRBD2. The germline V gene has CDR1 WSHSY and CDR2 SAAADI. After removal of 4 bases from V and 16 bases from J, the junction contained 7 bases not matched to a gene. CDR3 length equals 12 residues. The CDR3 sequence: CASSGYLAGEFF. CDR3 DNA: TGCGCCAGCAGTGGATACCTAGCGGGAGAATTCTTC.

The chain combines TRBV7-8 with TRBJ2-5; 15 bases map to TRBD2. CDR1 is SGHVS, CDR2 FQNEAQ, per germline. Trimming cost V 2 bases and J 0 bases; bases outside gene matches: 10. CDR3 length equals 20 residues. The CDR3 region has the DNA TGTGCCAGCAGCTTAAGCACGGGACTAGCGGGAGGATCGTACCAAGAGACCCAGTACTTC. Protein: CASSLSTGLAGGSYQETQYF.

The chain employs TRBV7-3 and TRBJ2-3, with D uncertain. Deletions cut 4 bases from V and 6 bases from J, with 26 bases between. The CDR3 covers 18 residues. CDR1 is SGHTA, CDR2 FQGTGA, per germline. The CDR3 bases are TGTGCCAGCAGCTCCCCCGCAGGCCCTATGTCATTGGTCGATACGCAGTATTTT. Encoded protein: CASSSPAGPMSLVDTQYF.

V usage is TRBV9 and J usage is TRBJ2-1; D may be TRBD1 (6 bases). Per the germline V gene, CDR1 is SGDLS and CDR2 is YYNGEE. The CDR3 has 15 residues. V was clipped by 4 bases and J by 3 bases, with 14 bases between them. The CDR3 sequence is CASSLEDSSYNEQFF. CDR3 nucleotide sequence: TGTGCCAGCAGCTTAGAGGACAGCAGCTACAATGAGCAGTTCTTC.

The rearrangement links TRBV5-6 to TRBJ1-1; TRBD1 matches 10 bases. There are 16 residues in the CDR3. The trim removed 1 base at V and 0 bases at J, leaving 3 bases unmatched. From germline, CDR1 is SGHDT and CDR2 YYEEEE. The CDR3 is CASSLRTGGMNTEAFF. CDR3 nucleotide sequence: TGTGCCAGCAGCTTGAGGACAGGGGGAATGAACACTGAAGCTTTCTTT.

This sequence joins TRBV7-9 and TRBJ2-3; possible D gene TRBD2, 6 bases. This CDR3 region has 13 residues. V dropped 5 bases and J dropped 9 bases, with 15 bases sitting between them. Germline CDR1 SEHNR, CDR2 FQNEAQ (reference sequence). CDR3 loop: CASSIPTSLTQYF. The CDR3, as DNA: TGTGCCAGCAGCATACCGACTAGTCTGACGCAGTATTTT.

The genes are TRBV18 and TRBJ2-3, with no clear D. Germline V gene sequence: CDR1 KGHSH, CDR2 LQKENI. V was trimmed by 4 bases and J by 4 bases, leaving 12 bases between them. The CDR3 sequence is 14 residues long. CDR3: CASSLVGHPDTQYF. CDR3 coding DNA: TGTGCCAGCTCACTCGTGGGCCATCCAGATACGCAGTATTTT.